This TCR beta chain came from a study of T-cell reconstitution after alpha-beta-depleted transplantation in children. Overall study results and limits: About two months after transplant, alpha-beta T cells reportedly came from several hundred expanded graft clones.

The table lists this clonotype with a few counts. Its specificity is not known. The CDR3 sequence is 17 residues long. CDR1 and CDR2 (germline): SGHVS, FQNEAQ. V was pared by 1 base and J by 0 bases, with 6 bases of the junction left unmatched. For TCRbeta, the library was prepared with unique molecular identifiers. TCRdb ran MiXCR on the PCR reads and lists one entry per CDR3 protein. The table has about 200,000 distinct CDR3 sequences, approximately 7% seen once. Here the sequenced sample was PBMCs, taken before TCRalphabeta/CD19-depleted stem cell transplant. The chain is built from TRBV7-8 and TRBJ1-3, with 7 nucleotides matching TRBD1. The source of this sequence is a boy younger than 10 with acute lymphoblastic leukemia, due to receive a stem cell transplant. In DNA form, the CDR3 reads TGTGCCAGCAGCTTAGTAAAAGGGGGCACCTCTGGAAACACCATATATTTT. Translation: CASSLVKGGTSGNTIYF.